A selection of T cell receptor beta chains follows, all from one sample in a study of CD8 T cells in Susac syndrome. MiXCR was run by TCRdb on the immunoSEQ multiplex PCR reads, yielding one entry per CDR3 protein. Of 71,000 or so distinct CDR3 sequences in the sample, around 93% were seen once. The specimen sequenced was CD4+ T cells from PBMCs. The receptors originated from a human donor with Susac syndrome. Both conserved end residues are part of each CDR3. Fields, in order: V gene, D gene, clone size, J gene, CDR3 DNA, CDR3 protein. The D gene is left open where the match is weak. Where a row states a size, it is once, few, many or the class of an expanded clone; other rows omit it.

v_call: TRBV28; d_call: -; clone_size: -; j_call: TRBJ1-5; cdr3_nt: TGTGCCAGCAGTTTAATGACTCAAAATCAGCCCCAGCATTTT; cdr3_aa: CASSLMTQNQPQHF
v_call: TRBV19; d_call: -; clone_size: -; j_call: TRBJ2-3; cdr3_nt: TGTGCCAGCACTGGGGGACTTTCTAGCACAGATACGCAGTATTTT; cdr3_aa: CASTGGLSSTDTQYF
v_call: TRBV5-1; d_call: TRBD1; clone_size: -; j_call: TRBJ2-3; cdr3_nt: TGCGCCAGCAGCGGGGGACAGGGATCCACAGATACGCAGTATTTT; cdr3_aa: CASSGGQGSTDTQYF
v_call: TRBV6-2/TRBV6-3; d_call: -; clone_size: -; j_call: TRBJ2-1; cdr3_nt: TGTGCCAGCAGTTACTCAACGAGCTCCTACAATGAGCAGTTCTTC; cdr3_aa: CASSYSTSSYNEQFF
v_call: TRBV24-1; d_call: TRBD1; clone_size: -; j_call: TRBJ2-2; cdr3_nt: TGTGCCACCAGTGAGGAGGGACAGGGAAACACCGGGGAGCTGTTTTTT; cdr3_aa: CATSEEGQGNTGELFF
v_call: TRBV11-2; d_call: -; clone_size: -; j_call: TRBJ1-6; cdr3_nt: TGTGCCAGCAGCTTTAGGGATTTCTATAATTCACCCCTCCACTTT; cdr3_aa: CASSFRDFYNSPLHF
v_call: TRBV10-3; d_call: -; clone_size: -; j_call: TRBJ2-1; cdr3_nt: TGTGCCATCAGTGAGCCGGGGGCAGGGAGCAATGAGCAGTTCTTC; cdr3_aa: CAISEPGAGSNEQFF
v_call: TRBV20-1; d_call: TRBD2; clone_size: once; j_call: TRBJ2-5; cdr3_nt: TGCAGTGCTTTAGCGGGGGGGGTGGAGACCCAGTACTTC; cdr3_aa: CSALAGGVETQYF
v_call: TRBV20-1; d_call: TRBD1; clone_size: once; j_call: TRBJ1-5; cdr3_nt: TGCAGTGCTAGAGAGAGACAGGGTCTTAATCAGCCCCAGCATTTT; cdr3_aa: CSARERQGLNQPQHF
v_call: TRBV11-2; d_call: -; clone_size: -; j_call: TRBJ1-4; cdr3_nt: TGTGCCAGCAGTTCAGGGGTTCAGGAAAAACTGTTTTTT; cdr3_aa: CASSSGVQEKLFF